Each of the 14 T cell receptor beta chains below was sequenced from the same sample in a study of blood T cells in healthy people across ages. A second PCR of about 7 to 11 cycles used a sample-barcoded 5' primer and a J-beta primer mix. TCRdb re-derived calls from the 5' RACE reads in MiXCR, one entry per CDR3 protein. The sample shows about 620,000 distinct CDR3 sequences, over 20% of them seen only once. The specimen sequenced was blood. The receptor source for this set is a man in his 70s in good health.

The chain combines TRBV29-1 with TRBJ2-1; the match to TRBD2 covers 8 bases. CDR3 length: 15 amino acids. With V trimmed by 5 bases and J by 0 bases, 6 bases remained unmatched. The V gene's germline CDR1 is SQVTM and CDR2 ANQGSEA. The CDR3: CSVSPGLGSYNEQFF. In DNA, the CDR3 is TGCAGCGTTTCCCCGGGACTAGGCTCCTACAATGAGCAGTTCTTC.

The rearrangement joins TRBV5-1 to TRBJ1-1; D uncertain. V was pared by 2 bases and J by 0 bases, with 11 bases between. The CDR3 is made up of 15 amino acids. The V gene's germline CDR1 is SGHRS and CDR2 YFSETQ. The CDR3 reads CASSLEGVLNTEAFF. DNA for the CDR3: TGCGCCAGCAGCTTAGAGGGAGTCTTGAACACTGAAGCTTTCTTT.

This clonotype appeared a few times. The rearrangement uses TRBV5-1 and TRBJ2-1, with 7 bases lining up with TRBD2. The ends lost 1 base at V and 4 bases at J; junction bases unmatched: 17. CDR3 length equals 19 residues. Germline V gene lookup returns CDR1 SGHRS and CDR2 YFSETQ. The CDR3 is CASSLRGLTGGGGYNEQFF. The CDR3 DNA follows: TGCGCCAGCAGCTTGAGGGGACTAACGGGAGGCGGAGGTTACAATGAGCAGTTCTTC.

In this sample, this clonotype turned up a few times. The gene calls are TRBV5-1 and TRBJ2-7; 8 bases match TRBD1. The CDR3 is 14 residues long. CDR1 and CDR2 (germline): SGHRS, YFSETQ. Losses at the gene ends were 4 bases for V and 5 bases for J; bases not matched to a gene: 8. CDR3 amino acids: CASSRDRGADEQYF. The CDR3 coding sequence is TGCGCCAGCAGCCGAGACAGGGGCGCGGACGAGCAGTACTTC.

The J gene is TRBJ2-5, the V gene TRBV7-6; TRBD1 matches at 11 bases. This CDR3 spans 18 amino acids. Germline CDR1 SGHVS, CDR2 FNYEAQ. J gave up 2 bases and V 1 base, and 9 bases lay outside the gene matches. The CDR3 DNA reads TGTGCCAGCAGCTTAGGCGGGACAGGGGGTGTTATACAAGAGACCCAGTACTTC. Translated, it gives CASSLGGTGGVIQETQYF.

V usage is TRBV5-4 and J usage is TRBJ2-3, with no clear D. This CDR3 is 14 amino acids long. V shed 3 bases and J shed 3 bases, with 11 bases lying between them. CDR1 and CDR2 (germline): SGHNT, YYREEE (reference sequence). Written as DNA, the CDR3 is TGTGCCAGCAGCTCCCCGACTGATACAGATACGCAGTATTTT. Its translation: CASSSPTDTDTQYF.

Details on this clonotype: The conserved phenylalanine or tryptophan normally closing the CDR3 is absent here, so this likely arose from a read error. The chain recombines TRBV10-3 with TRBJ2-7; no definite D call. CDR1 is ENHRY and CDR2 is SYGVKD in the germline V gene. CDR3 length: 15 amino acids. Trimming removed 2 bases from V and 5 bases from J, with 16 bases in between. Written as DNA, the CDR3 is TGTGCCATCAGTGAGAAGGGAAAAATTTTCCACGAGCAGTACCTC. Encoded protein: CAISEKGKIFHEQYL.

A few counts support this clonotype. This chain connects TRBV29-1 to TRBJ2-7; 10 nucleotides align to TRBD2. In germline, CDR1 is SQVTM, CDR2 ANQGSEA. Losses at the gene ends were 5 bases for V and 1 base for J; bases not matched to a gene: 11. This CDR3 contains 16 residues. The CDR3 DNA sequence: TGCAGCGTTCAGGAAGGTAGCGGGAGGACATCCTACGAGCAGTACTTC. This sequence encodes CSVQEGSGRTSYEQYF.

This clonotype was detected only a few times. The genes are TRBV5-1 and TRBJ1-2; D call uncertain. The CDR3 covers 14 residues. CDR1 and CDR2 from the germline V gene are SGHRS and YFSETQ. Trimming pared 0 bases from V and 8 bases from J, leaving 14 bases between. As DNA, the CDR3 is TGCGCCAGCAGCTTGGGGCAGTCAGCTGGGGGCTACACCTTC. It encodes CASSLGQSAGGYTF.

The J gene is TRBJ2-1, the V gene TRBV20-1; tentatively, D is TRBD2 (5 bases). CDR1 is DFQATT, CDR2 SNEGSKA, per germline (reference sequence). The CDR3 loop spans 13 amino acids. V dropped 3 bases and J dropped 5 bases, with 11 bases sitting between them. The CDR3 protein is CSASGEPDNEQFF. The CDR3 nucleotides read TGCAGTGCTAGTGGGGAGCCTGACAATGAGCAGTTCTTC.

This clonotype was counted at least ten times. The CDR3, as DNA: TGTGCCAGCAGCGGGACTAGCGGGAGGAGCTACGAGCAGTACTTC. Translating it yields CASSGTSGRSYEQYF. The chain combines TRBV7-9 with TRBJ2-7, with 15 bases lining up with TRBD2. Germline-derived CDR1 and CDR2 are SEHNR and FQNEAQ (reference sequence). The CDR3 loop spans 15 amino acids. V shed 5 bases and J 3 bases; nucleotides not matched to a gene: 2.

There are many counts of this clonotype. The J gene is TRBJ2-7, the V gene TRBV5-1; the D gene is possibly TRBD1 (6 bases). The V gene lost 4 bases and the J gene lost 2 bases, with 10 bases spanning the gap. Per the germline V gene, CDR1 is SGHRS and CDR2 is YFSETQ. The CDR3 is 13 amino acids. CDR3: CASSADRPYEQYF. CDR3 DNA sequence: TGCGCCAGCAGCGCGGACAGACCCTACGAGCAGTACTTC.

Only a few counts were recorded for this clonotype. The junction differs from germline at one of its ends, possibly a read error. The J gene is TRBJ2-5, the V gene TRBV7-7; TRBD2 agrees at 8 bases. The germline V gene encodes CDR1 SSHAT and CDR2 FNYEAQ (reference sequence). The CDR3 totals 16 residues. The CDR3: CASSTGAGEPQETQYF. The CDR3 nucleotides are TGTGCTAGCAGCACGGGAGCGGGGGAACCACAAGAGACCCAGTACTTC.

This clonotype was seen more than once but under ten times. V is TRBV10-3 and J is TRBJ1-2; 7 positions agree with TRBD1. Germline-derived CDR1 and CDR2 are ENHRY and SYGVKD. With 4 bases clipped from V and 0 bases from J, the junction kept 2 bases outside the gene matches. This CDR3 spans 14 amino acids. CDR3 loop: CAISGGQANYGYTF. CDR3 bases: TGTGCCATCAGTGGTGGACAGGCTAACTATGGCTACACCTTC.